One TCR beta chain is described in this entry. No antigen is known for it. The data stem from a study of post-analysis software for immune sequencing data. Whole-study results and caveats: With F measure, samples from one preparation batch clustered together strongly. There was significantly lower normalized Chao1 diversity in multiple sclerosis patients than in controls. Relative to controls, patients had 4 or 5 TRBV segments at higher frequency, with TRBV5-6, TRBV5-1 and TRBV20-1 among these.

Included in the TCR beta cDNA libraries were unique molecular identifiers. In TCRdb, the PCR reads were re-called with MiXCR into one record per CDR3 protein. In the table there are about 540,000 distinct CDR3 sequences, around a third of which are singletons. Germline CDR1 LNHNV, CDR2 YYDKDF (reference sequence). The CDR3 has 16 residues. Trimming took off 0 bases at V and 5 bases at J, with 16 bases between the two ends. This TCR was sampled from a girl aged 2-17 years with multiple sclerosis. Sequencing used blood. The chain employs TRBV15 and TRBJ2-5; D might be TRBD1 (5 bases). In DNA, the CDR3 is TGTGCCACCAGCAGAGATGTGCCAGGGCTAGGGGAGACCCAGTACTTC. Translation: CATSRDVPGLGETQYF.